A single TCR beta chain is shown here with its context. The CDR3 consists of 16 residues. Germline values: CDR1 SGHNT, CDR2 YYREEE (reference sequence). Germline trimming cut 7 bases from V and 1 base from J; bases unmatched to any gene: 12. These data originate in a study of cytomegalovirus exposure and HLA in healthy donors. The PCR was carried out with 60 Vbeta primers and 13 Jbeta primers. Sequenced by immunoSEQ multiplex PCR; TCRdb stores in-frame clones only, minus some. The sample has 140,000 to 150,000 clones, about 71% seen once. The origin of this receptor is an older woman in good health and CMV-seropositive. Sequencing used PBMCs. This chain links TRBV5-4 with TRBJ2-5; 8 bases match TRBD2. The CDR3 here is CASRSAVAGTQETQYF. The CDR3 DNA is TGTGCCAGCCGCTCTGCGGTAGCGGGGACCCAAGAGACCCAGTACTTC.